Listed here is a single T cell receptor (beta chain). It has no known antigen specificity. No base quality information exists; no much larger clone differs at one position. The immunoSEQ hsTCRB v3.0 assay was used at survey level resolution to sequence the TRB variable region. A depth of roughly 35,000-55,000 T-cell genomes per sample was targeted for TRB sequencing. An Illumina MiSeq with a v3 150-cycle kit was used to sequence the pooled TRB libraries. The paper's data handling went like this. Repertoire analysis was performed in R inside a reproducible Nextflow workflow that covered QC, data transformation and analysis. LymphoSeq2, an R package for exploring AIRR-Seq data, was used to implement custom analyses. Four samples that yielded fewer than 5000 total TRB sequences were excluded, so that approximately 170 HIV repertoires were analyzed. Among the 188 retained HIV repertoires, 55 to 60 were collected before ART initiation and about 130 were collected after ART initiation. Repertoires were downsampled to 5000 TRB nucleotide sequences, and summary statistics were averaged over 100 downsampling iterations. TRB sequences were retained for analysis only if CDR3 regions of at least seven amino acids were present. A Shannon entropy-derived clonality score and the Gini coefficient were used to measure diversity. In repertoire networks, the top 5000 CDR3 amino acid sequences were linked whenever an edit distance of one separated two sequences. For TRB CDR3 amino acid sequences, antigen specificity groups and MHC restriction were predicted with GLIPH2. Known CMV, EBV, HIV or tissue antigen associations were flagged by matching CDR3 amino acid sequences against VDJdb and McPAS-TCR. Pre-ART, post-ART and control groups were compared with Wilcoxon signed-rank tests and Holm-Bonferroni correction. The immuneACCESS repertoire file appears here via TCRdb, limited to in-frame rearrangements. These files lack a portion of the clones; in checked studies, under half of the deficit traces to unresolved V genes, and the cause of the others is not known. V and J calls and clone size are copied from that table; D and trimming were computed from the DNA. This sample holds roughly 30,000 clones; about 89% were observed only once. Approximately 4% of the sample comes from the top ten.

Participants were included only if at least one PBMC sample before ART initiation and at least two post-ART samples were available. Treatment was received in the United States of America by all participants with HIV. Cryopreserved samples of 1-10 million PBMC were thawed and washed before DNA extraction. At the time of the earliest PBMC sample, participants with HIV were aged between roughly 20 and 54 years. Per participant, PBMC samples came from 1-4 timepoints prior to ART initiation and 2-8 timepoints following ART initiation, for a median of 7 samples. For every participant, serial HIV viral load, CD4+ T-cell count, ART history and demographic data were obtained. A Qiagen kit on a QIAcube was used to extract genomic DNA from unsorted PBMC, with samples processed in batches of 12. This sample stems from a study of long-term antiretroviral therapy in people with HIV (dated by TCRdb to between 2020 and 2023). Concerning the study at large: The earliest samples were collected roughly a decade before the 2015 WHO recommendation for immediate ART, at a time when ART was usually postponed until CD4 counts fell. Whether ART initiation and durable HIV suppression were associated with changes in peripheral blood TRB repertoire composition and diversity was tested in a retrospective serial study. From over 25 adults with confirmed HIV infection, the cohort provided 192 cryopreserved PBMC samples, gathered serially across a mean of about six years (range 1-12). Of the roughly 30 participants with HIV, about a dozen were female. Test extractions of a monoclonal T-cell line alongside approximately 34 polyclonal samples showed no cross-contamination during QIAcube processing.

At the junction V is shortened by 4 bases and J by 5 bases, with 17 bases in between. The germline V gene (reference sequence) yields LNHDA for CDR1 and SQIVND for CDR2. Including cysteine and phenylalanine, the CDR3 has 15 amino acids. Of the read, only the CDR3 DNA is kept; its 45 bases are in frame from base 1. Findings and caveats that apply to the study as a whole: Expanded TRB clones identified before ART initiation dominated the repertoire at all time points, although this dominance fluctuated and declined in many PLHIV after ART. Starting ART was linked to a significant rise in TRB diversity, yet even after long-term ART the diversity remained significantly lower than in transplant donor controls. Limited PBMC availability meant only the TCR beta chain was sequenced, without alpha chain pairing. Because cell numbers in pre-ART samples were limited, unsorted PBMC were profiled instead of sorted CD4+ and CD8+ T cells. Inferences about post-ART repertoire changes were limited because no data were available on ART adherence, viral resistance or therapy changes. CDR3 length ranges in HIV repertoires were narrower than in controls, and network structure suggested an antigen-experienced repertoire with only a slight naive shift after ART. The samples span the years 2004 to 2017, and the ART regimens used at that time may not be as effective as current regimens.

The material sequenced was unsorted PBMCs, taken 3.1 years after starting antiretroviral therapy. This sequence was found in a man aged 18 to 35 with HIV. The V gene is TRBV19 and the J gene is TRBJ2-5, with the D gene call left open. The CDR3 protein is CASSTSSGVGETQYF. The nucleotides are TGTGCCAGTAGTACAAGCTCAGGAGTTGGGGAGACCCAGTACTTC.